This T cell receptor beta chain was found in a study of blood T cell repertoires in COVID-19. The count of this clone is one. The data were produced by immunoSEQ multiplex PCR, yet TCRdb's version contains in-frame clones alone and is incomplete. This sample carries just under 150,000 clones, over 80% of them seen once, and the ten largest clones take roughly 37%. V was shortened by 0 bases and J by 2 bases, with 7 bases between the two germline ends. The CDR3 totals 15 residues. Germline CDR1 reads LGHNA; CDR2 reads YNFKEQ. J is TRBJ1-4 and V is TRBV4-2; D not resolved. The sample consisted of peripheral blood. The TCR sequence derives from a man between 50 and 59 years old who had recovered from COVID-19. The CDR3 is CASSQDRITNEKLFF. The CDR3 DNA sequence: TGTGCCAGCAGCCAAGATAGAATTACTAATGAAAAACTGTTTTTT.